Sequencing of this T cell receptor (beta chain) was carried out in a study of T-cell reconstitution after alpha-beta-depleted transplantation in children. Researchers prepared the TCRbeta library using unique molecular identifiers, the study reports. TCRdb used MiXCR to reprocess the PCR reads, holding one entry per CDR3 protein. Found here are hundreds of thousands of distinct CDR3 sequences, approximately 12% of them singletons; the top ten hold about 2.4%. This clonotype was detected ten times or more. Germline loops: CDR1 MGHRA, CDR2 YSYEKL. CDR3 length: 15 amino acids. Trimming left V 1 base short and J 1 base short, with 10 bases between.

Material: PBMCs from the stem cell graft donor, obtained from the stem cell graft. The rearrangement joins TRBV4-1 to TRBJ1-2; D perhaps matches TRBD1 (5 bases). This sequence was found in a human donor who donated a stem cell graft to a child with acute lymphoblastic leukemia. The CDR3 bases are TGCGCCAGCAGCCAAGTCACCAGGGTTAACTATGGCTACACCTTC. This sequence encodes CASSQVTRVNYGYTF.